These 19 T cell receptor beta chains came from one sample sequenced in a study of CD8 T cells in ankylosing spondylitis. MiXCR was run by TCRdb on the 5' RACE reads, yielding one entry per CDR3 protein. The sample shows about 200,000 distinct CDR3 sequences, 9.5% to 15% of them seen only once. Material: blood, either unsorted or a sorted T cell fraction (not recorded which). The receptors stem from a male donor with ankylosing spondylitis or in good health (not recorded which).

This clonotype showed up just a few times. In DNA, the CDR3 is TGTGCCATCAGCTCATCGACAGCTAGCAATCAGCCCCAGCATTTT. Protein product: CAISSSTASNQPQHF. The V call is TRBV10-3, the J call TRBJ1-5, with a tentative D call TRBD1 (5 bases). This CDR3 is 15 amino acids long. Germline-derived CDR1 and CDR2 are ENHRY and SYGVKD. Trimming left V 6 bases short and J 0 bases short, with 12 bases between.

The CDR3, as DNA: TGTGCCAGCCGCTCGGGAGATACGCAGTATTTT. Protein product: CASRSGDTQYF. This rearrangement joins TRBV27 to TRBJ2-3, with D uncertain. CDR3 length: 11 amino acids. With 8 bases removed from V and 5 bases from J, the gap between germline ends came to 8 bases. Germline V lookup: CDR1 MNHEY, CDR2 SMNVEV (reference sequence).

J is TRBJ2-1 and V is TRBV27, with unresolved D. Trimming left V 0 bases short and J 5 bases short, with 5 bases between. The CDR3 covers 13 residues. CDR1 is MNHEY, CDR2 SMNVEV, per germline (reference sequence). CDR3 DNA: TGTGCCAGCAGTTTATCTGGCGACAATGAGCAGTTCTTC. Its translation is CASSLSGDNEQFF.

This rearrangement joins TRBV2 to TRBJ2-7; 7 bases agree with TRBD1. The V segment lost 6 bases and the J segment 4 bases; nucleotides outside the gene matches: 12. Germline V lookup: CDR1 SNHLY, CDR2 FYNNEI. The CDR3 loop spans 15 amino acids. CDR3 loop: CASSPRQGLNYEQYF. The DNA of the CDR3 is TGTGCCAGCAGCCCCAGACAGGGTTTAAATTACGAGCAGTACTTC.

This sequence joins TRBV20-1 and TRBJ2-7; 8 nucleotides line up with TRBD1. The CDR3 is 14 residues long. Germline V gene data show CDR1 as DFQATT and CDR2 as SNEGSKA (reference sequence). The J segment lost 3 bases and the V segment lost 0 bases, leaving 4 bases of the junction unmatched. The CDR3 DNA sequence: TGCAGTGCTAGAGACGGACAGGGTAACTACGAGCAGTACTTC. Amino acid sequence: CSARDGQGNYEQYF.

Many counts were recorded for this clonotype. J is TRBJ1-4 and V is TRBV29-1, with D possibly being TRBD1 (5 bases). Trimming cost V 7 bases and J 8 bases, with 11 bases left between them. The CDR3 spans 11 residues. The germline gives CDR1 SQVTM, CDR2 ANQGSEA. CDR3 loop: CSAGTGEKLFF. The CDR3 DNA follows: TGCAGCGCGGGGACTGGCGAAAAACTGTTTTTT.

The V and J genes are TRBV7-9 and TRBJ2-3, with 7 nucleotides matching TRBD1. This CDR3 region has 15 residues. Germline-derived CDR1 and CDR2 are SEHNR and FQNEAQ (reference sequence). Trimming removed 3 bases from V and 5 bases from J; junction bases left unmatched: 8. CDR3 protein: CASSFIRDSLDTQYF. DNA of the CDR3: TGTGCCAGCAGCTTTATTCGGGACAGCCTAGATACGCAGTATTTT.

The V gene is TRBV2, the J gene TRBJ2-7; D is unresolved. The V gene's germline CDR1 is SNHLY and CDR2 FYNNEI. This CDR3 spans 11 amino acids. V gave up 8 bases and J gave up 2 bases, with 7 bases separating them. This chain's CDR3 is CASRVTYEQYF. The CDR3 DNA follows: TGTGCCAGCCGGGTCACCTACGAGCAGTACTTC.

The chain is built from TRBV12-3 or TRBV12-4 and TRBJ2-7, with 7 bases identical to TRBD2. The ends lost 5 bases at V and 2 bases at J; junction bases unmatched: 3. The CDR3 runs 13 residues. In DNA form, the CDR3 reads TGTGCCAGCAGTATTGGACTAGCCTACGAGCAGTACTTC. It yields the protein CASSIGLAYEQYF.

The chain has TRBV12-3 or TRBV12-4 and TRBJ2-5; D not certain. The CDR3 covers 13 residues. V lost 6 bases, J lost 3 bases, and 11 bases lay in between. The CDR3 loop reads CASSTGQEETQYF. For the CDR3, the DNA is TGTGCCAGCAGCACGGGCCAAGAAGAGACCCAGTACTTC.

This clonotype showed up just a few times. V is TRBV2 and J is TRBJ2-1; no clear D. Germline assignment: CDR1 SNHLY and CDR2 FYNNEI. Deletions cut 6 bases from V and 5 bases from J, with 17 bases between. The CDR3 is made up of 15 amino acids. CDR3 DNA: TGTGCCAGCAGGCCCGGAGTAAGAGTCGACAATGAGCAGTTCTTC. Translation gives CASRPGVRVDNEQFF. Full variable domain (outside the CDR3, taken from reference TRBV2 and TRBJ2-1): EPEVTQTPSHQVTQMGQEVILRCVPISNHLYFYWYRQILGQKVEFLVSFYNNEISEKSEIFDDQFSVERPDGSNFTLKIRSTKLEDSAMYFCASRPGVRVDNEQFFGPGTRLTVL.

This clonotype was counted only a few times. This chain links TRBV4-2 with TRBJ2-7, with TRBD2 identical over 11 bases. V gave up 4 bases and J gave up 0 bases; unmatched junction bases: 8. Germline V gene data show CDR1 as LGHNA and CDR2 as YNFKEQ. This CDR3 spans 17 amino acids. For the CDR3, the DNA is TGTGCCAGCAGCCCTCCGACTAGCGGGACGAGCTCCTACGAGCAGTACTTC. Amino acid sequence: CASSPPTSGTSSYEQYF.

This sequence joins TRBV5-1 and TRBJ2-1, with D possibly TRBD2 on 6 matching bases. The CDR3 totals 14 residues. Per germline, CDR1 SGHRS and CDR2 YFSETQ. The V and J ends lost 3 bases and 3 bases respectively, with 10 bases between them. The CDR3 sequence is CASSWGLFYNEQFF. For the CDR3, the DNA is TGCGCCAGCAGCTGGGGACTTTTCTACAATGAGCAGTTCTTC.

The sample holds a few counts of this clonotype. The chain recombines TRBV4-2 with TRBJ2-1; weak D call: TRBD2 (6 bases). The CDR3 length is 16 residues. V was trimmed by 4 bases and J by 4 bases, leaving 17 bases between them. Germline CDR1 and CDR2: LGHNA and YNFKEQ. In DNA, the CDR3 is TGTGCCAGCAGCCTGGAATTTGGCGGGAAGTACAATGAGCAGTTCTTC. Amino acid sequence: CASSLEFGGKYNEQFF.

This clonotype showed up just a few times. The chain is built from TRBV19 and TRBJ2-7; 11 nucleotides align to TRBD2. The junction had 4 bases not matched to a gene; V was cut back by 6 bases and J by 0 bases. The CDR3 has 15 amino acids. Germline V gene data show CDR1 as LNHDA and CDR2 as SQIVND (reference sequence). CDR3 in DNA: TGTGCCAGTAGACCGGGACTAGCGGACTCCTACGAGCAGTACTTC. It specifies CASRPGLADSYEQYF.

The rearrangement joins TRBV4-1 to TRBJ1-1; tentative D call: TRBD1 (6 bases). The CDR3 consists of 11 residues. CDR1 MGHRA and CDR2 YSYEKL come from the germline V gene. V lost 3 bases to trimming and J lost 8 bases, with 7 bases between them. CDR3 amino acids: CASSQGAEAFF. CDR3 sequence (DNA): TGCGCCAGCAGCCAGGGGGCGGAAGCTTTCTTT.

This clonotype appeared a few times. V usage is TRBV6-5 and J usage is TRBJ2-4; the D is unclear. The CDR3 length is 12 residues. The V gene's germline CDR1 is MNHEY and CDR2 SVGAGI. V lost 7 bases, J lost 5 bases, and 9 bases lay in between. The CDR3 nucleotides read TGTGCCAGCAAGGGCCTTCAAAACATTCAGTACTTC. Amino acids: CASKGLQNIQYF.

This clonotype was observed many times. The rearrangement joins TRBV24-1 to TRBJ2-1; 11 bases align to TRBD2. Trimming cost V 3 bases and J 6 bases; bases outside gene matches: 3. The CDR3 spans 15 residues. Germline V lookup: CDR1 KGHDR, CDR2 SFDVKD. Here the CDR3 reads CATSDPTSGSNEQFF. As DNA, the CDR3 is TGTGCCACCAGTGATCCCACTAGCGGGAGCAATGAGCAGTTCTTC.

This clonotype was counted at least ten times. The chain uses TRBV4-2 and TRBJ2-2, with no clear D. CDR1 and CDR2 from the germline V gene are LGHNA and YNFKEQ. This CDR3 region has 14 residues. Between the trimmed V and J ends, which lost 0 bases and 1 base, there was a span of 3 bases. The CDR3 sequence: CASSQEVNTGELFF. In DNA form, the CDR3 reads TGTGCCAGCAGCCAAGAAGTGAACACCGGGGAGCTGTTTTTT.